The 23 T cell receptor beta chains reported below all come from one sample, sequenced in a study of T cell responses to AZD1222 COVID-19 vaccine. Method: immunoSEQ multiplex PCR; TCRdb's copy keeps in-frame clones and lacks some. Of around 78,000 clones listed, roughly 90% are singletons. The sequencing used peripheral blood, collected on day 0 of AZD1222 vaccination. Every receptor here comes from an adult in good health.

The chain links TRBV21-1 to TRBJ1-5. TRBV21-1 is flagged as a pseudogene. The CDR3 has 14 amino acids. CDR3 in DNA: TGTGCCAGCAGCAAAACGAAATGCAATCAGCCCCAGCATTTT. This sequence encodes CASSKTKCNQPQHF.

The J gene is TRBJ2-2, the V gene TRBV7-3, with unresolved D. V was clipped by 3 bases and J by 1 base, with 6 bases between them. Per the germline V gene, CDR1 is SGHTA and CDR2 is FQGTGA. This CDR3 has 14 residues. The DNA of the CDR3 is TGTGCCAGCAGCTTCCTAGGGAACACCGGGGAGCTGTTTTTT. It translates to CASSFLGNTGELFF.

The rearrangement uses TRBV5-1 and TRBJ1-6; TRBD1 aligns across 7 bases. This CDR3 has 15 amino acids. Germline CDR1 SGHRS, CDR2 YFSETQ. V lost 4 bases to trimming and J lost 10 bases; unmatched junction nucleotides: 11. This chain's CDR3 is CASSPLQGQGSPLHF. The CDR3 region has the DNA TGCGCCAGCAGCCCCCTACAGGGGCAGGGATCACCCCTCCACTTT.

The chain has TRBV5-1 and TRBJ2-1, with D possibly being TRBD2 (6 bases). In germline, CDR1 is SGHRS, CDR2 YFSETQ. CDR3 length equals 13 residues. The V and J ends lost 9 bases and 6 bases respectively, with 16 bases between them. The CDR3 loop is CAIEFSGFNEQFF. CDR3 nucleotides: TGCGCCATCGAATTTAGCGGTTTCAATGAGCAGTTCTTC.

The CDR3 nucleotides are TGTGCCAGCAGCTTAACCAGCGGCAGACGGGACAATGAGCAGTTCTTC. Its protein is CASSLTSGRRDNEQFF. J is TRBJ2-1 and V is TRBV7-9; D is possibly TRBD2 (5 bases). CDR1 is SEHNR, CDR2 FQNEAQ, per germline (reference sequence). This CDR3 comprises 16 residues. The V end lost 2 bases, the J end lost 5 bases, and 16 bases lay between the germline ends.

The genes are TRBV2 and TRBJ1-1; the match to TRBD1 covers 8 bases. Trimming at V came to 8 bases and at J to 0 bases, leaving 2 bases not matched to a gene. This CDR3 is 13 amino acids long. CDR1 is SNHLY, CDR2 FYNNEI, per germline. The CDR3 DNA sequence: TGTGCCAGCGACAGGGGAATGAACACTGAAGCTTTCTTT. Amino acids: CASDRGMNTEAFF.

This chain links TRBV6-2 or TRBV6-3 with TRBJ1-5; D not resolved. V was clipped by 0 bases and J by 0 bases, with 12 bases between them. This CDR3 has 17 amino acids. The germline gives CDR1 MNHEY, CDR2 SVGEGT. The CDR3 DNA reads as TGTGCCAGCAGTTACTCCAATGTCATAACTAGCAATCAGCCCCAGCATTTT. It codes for CASSYSNVITSNQPQHF.

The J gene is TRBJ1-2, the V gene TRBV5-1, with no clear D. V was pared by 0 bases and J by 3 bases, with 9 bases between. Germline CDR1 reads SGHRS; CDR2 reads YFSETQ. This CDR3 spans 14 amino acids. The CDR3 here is CASSLALLDYGYTF. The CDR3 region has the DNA TGCGCCAGCAGCTTGGCACTACTGGACTATGGCTACACCTTC.

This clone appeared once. The CDR3 reads CSASMSSGGLETQYF. CDR3 sequence (DNA): TGCAGTGCTAGTATGTCTAGCGGGGGGTTGGAGACCCAGTACTTC. V and J are TRBV20-1 and TRBJ2-5; 11 bases align to TRBD2. The CDR3 spans 15 residues. J gave up 5 bases and V 3 bases, and 8 bases lay outside the gene matches. In germline, CDR1 is DFQATT, CDR2 SNEGSKA (reference sequence).

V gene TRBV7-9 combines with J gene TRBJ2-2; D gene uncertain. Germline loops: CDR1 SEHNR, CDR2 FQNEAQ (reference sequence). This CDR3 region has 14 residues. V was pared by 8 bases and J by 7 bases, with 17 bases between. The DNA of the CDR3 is TGTGCCAGCGGCCTCATGGGGTTGAACGGGGAGCTGTTTTTT. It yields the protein CASGLMGLNGELFF.

The CDR3 region is CACGLNTGELFF. CDR3 coding DNA: TGTGCCTGCGGACTTAACACCGGGGAGCTGTTTTTT. The gene calls are TRBV30 and TRBJ2-2; tentative D call: TRBD2 (5 bases). The V end was cut by 6 bases, the J end by 2 bases, with 7 bases between. Looked up from germline, CDR1 is GTSNPN and CDR2 is SVGIG (reference sequence). This CDR3 comprises 12 residues.

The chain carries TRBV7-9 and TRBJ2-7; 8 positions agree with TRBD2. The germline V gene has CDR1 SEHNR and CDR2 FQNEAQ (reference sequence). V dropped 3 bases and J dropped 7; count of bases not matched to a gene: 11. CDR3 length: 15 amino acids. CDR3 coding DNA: TGTGCCAGCAGCTTGGGGAGCGGGAGTTCTCGGGAGCAGTACTTC. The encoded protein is CASSLGSGSSREQYF.

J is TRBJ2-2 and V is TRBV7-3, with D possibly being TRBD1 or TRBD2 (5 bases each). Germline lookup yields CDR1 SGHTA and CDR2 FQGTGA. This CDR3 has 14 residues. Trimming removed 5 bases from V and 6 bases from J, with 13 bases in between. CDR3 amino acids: CASSLGTRSGELFF. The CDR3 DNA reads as TGTGCCAGCAGCCTCGGGACCCGGTCCGGGGAGCTGTTTTTT.

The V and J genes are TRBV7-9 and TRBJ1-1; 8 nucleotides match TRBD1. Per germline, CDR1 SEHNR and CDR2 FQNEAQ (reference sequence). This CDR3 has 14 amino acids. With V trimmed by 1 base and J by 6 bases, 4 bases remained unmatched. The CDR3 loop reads CASSLGQGRAEAFF. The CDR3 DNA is TGTGCCAGCAGCTTAGGACAGGGGAGGGCTGAAGCTTTCTTT.

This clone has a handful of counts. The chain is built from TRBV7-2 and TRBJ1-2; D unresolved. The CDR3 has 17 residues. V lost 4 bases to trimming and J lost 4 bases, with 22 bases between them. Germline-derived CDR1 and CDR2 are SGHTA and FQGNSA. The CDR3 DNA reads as TGTGCCAGCAGCTCGACGGTAGACGTGAATAATGGCTATGGCTACACCTTC. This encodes CASSSTVDVNNGYGYTF.

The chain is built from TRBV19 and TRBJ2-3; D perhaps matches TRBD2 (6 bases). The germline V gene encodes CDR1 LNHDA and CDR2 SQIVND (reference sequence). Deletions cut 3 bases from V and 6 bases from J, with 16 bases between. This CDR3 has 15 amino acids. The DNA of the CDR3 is TGTGCCAGTAGTATGCGGGGAAATAGCAAGGATACGCAGTATTTT. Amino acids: CASSMRGNSKDTQYF.

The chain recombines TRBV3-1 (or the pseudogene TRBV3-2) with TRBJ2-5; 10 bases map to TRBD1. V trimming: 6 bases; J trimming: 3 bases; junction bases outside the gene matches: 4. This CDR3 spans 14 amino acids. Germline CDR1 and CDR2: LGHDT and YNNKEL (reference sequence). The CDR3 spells CASSPGQGEETQYF. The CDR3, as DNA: TGTGCCAGCAGTCCCGGACAGGGGGAAGAGACCCAGTACTTC.

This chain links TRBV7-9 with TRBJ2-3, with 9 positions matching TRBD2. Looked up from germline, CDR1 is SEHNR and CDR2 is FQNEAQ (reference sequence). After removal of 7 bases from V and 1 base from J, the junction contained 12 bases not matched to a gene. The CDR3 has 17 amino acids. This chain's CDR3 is CASKPTTTSGRTDTQYF. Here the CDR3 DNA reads TGTGCCAGCAAGCCCACTACGACTAGCGGCCGCACAGATACGCAGTATTTT.

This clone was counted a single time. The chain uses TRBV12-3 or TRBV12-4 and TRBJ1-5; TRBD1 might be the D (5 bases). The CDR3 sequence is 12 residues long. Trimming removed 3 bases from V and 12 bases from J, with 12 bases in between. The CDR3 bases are TGTGCCAGCAGTTTCCAGACGGGACGCCAGCATTTT. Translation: CASSFQTGRQHF.

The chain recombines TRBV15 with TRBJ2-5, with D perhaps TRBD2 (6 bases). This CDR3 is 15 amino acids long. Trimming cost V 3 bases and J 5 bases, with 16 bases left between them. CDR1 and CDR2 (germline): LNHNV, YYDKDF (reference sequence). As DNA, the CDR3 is TGTGCCACCAGCAGGGGGGGACGGACCAGTGAGACCCAGTACTTC. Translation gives CATSRGGRTSETQYF.

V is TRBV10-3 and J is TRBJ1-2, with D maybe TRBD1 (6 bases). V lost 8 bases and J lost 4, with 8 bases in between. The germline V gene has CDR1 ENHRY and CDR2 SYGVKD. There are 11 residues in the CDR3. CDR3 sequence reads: CAIGQSYGYTF. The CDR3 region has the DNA TGTGCCATCGGACAGAGCTATGGCTACACCTTC.

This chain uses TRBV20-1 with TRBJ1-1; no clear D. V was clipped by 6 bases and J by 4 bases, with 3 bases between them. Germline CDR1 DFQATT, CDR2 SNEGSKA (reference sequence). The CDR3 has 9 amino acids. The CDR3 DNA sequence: TGCAGTGCCCCCACTGAAGCTTTCTTT. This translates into CSAPTEAFF.

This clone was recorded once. The CDR3 protein is CASSQEWVGRGRSSGNTIYF. In DNA form, the CDR3 reads TGCGCCAGCAGCCAAGAATGGGTGGGGAGGGGAAGATCCTCTGGAAACACCATATATTTT. V is TRBV4-3 and J is TRBJ1-3; tentatively, D is TRBD1 (5 bases). Germline V CDR1 and CDR2: LGHNA, YSLEER. CDR3 length: 20 amino acids. Trimming shortened V by 0 bases and J by 0 bases, and 21 bases separated the two germline ends.